The T cell receptor beta chain described here comes from a study of blood T cell repertoires in COVID-19. Germline CDR1 reads SEHNR; CDR2 reads FQNEAQ (reference sequence). The CDR3 totals 14 residues. Trimming removed 2 bases from V and 8 bases from J, with 12 bases in between. Data came from immunoSEQ multiplex PCR; TCRdb stores just in-frame clones and leaves some out. The sample lists around 78,000 clones, 88% occurring once. This chain uses TRBV7-9 with TRBJ1-4; a weak D match, TRBD1 (5 bases). Sample: peripheral blood. The TCR originated in a human donor in a cohort sampled during active COVID-19. The CDR3 sequence is CASSLRGGREKLFF. The DNA for the CDR3 is TGTGCCAGCAGCTTACGGGGGGGTCGAGAAAAACTGTTTTTT.